Listed below are T cell receptor beta chains from one sample, sequenced in a study of T cells in Graves' hyperthyroidism and ophthalmopathy. TCRdb used MiXCR to reprocess the multiplex PCR reads, holding one entry per CDR3 protein. The repertoire consists of 300,000 to 450,000 distinct CDR3 sequences, with about a sixth occurring once and the leading ten covering roughly a sixth. The sequencing sample was made of blood. The receptor set was obtained from a woman between 40 and 50 years old with Graves' ophthalmopathy. CDR3s include the opening cysteine and the closing phenylalanine or tryptophan. Fields, in order: V gene, J gene, CDR3 protein.

v_call: TRBV20-1
j_call: TRBJ2-7
cdr3_aa: CSAGPGLVRF

v_call: TRBV6-2/TRBV6-3
j_call: TRBJ2-6
cdr3_aa: CASSYLPGGRSVLTF

v_call: TRBV2
j_call: TRBJ2-5
cdr3_aa: CASNGGRQETQYF

v_call: TRBV11-2
j_call: TRBJ1-4
cdr3_aa: CASSAYRSTNEKLFF

v_call: TRBV2
j_call: TRBJ2-5
cdr3_aa: CASSFGGVQETQYF

v_call: TRBV5-5
j_call: TRBJ2-7
cdr3_aa: CASSFTRGAGVYEQYF

v_call: TRBV3-1
j_call: TRBJ2-7
cdr3_aa: CASSQAGAPRYEQYF

v_call: TRBV27
j_call: TRBJ2-5
cdr3_aa: CASKGQETQYF

v_call: TRBV5-1
j_call: TRBJ2-2
cdr3_aa: CASSPSVRAATGELFF

v_call: TRBV15
j_call: TRBJ2-5
cdr3_aa: CATRTGQAGDAQYF

v_call: TRBV10-3
j_call: TRBJ1-2
cdr3_aa: CAISLGQENYGYTF

v_call: TRBV29-1
j_call: TRBJ2-7
cdr3_aa: CSVAFFGAEQYF

v_call: TRBV6-1
j_call: TRBJ1-5
cdr3_aa: CASRETGGGQPQHF

v_call: TRBV20-1
j_call: TRBJ2-4
cdr3_aa: CSAREGTSGGPLAKNIQYF

v_call: TRBV28
j_call: TRBJ2-7
cdr3_aa: CASSFRVYTYEQYF

v_call: TRBV6-2/TRBV6-3
j_call: TRBJ1-5
cdr3_aa: CASSYGLGGNQPQHF

v_call: TRBV5-5
j_call: TRBJ1-5
cdr3_aa: CASSLYGKGNQPQHF

v_call: TRBV20-1
j_call: TRBJ1-5
cdr3_aa: CSARYRGGGPQHF

v_call: TRBV4-1
j_call: TRBJ1-2
cdr3_aa: CASSQGGGRGNYGYTF

v_call: TRBV20-1
j_call: TRBJ2-5
cdr3_aa: CSASFWGRREQETQYF

v_call: TRBV7-2
j_call: TRBJ2-7
cdr3_aa: CASSPTGGLDEQYF

v_call: TRBV5-1
j_call: TRBJ2-7
cdr3_aa: CASSSGGQHYEQYF

v_call: TRBV27
j_call: TRBJ2-5
cdr3_aa: CASSPGVLQETQYF

v_call: TRBV6-1
j_call: TRBJ1-1
cdr3_aa: CASTLNEVSEAFF

v_call: TRBV6-2/TRBV6-3
j_call: TRBJ2-7
cdr3_aa: CASSYSRGRHEQYF

v_call: TRBV12-3/TRBV12-4
j_call: TRBJ2-5
cdr3_aa: CASSGQGVQETQYF

v_call: TRBV19
j_call: TRBJ2-2
cdr3_aa: CASNLGRDNTGELFF